A single sample is the source of the 14 T cell receptor beta chains below, sequenced in a study of metastatic and nonmetastatic thyroid tumors. With MiXCR, TCRdb reprocessed the PCR reads. The sample lists tens of thousands of clones, approximately 15% seen once, with roughly 7.1% in the top ten. Before thyroid surgery, none of the patients had received any treatment. Specimen: blood. Every receptor here comes from a female donor with papillary thyroid cancer or a benign thyroid nodule (not recorded which). Some clones in this sample may be carry-over from other donors' samples.

This chain uses TRBV3-1 with TRBJ1-2; D is uncertain. CDR3 size: 14 residues. CDR1 is LGHDT, CDR2 YNNKEL, per germline (reference sequence). Trimming shortened V by 7 bases and J by 8 bases, and 20 bases separated the two germline ends. CDR3 bases: TGTGCCAGCATCCCCACAACGGGGTCGTGGGGCTACACCTTC. It yields the protein CASIPTTGSWGYTF.

There are a few counts of this clone. Within the sample, other DNA sequences also encode this same CDR3. This rearrangement joins TRBV6-1 to TRBJ2-7, with 10 bases matching TRBD1. Germline V lookup: CDR1 MNHNS, CDR2 SASEGT. CDR3 length: 17 residues. V was clipped by 8 bases and J by 1 base; unmatched bases: 14. The CDR3 nucleotides are TGTGCCAGCCTGACAGGGGGCCGTCGCGGTACGTCCTACGAGCAGTACTTC. Amino acids: CASLTGGRRGTSYEQYF.

The J gene is TRBJ1-2, the V gene TRBV7-9; D gene uncertain. The germline V gene has CDR1 SEHNR and CDR2 FQNEAQ (reference sequence). The CDR3 consists of 15 residues. Deletions cut 0 bases from V and 6 bases from J, with 14 bases between. CDR3 sequence: CASSLARSLFHGYTF. As DNA, the CDR3 is TGTGCCAGCAGCTTAGCCCGGTCCCTGTTTCATGGCTACACCTTC.

This clone was detected ten times or more. Other DNA sequences of this sample code for an identical CDR3. The chain joins TRBV7-2 to TRBJ2-5; the D is unclear. CDR3 length: 13 residues. V lost 0 bases to trimming and J lost 5 bases, with 7 bases between them. Germline V gene data show CDR1 as SGHTA and CDR2 as FQGNSA. The CDR3 region has the DNA TGTGCCAGCAGCTTAGCGCGTCAGGAGACCCAGTACTTC. Translation gives CASSLARQETQYF. The entire variable domain, with the rest obtained from reference TRBV7-2 and TRBJ2-5, is as follows: GAGVSQSPSNKVTEKGKDVELRCDPISGHTALYWYRQSLGQGLEFLIYFQGNSAPDKSGLPSDRFSAERTGGSVSTLTIQRTQQEDSAVYLCASSLARQETQYFGPGTRLLVL.

The chain recombines TRBV5-1 with TRBJ1-1, with a possible D match to TRBD1 (5 bases). Trimming took 0 bases from V and 5 from J, leaving 20 bases between them. This CDR3 has 17 amino acids. CDR1 and CDR2 from the germline V gene are SGHRS and YFSETQ. CDR3 sequence: CASSLVVWGRTETEAFF. DNA of the CDR3: TGCGCCAGCAGCTTGGTTGTTTGGGGCAGGACGGAAACTGAAGCTTTCTTT. Looking up the rest from reference TRBV5-1 and TRBJ1-1 gives the full variable domain: KAGVTQTPRYLIKTRGQQVTLSCSPISGHRSVSWYQQTPGQGLQFLFEYFSETQRNKGNFPGRFSGRQFSNSRSEMNVSTLELGDSALYLCASSLVVWGRTETEAFFGQGTRLTVV.

The chain is built from TRBV24-1 and TRBJ2-2; 8 bases align to TRBD1. Germline CDR1 KGHDR, CDR2 SFDVKD. CDR3 length equals 18 residues. V shed 4 bases, J shed 4 bases, and the junction held 13 bases outside the gene matches. CDR3 bases: TGTGCCACCAGTGACCGAACTTCAGGGGGCTTCCCCACCGGGGAGCTGTTTTTT. Encoded protein: CATSDRTSGGFPTGELFF.

By share, this clone counts as medium-sized. This chain joins TRBV6-1 and TRBJ2-7; TRBD1 is a possible D gene (5 bases). Germline loops: CDR1 MNHNS, CDR2 SASEGT. V lost 3 bases and J lost 0, with 9 bases in between. CDR3 length: 14 residues. CDR3 sequence: CASSDGAPSYEQYF. In DNA, the CDR3 is TGTGCCAGCAGTGATGGGGCTCCCTCCTACGAGCAGTACTTC.

The chain couples TRBV30 to TRBJ1-4; possibly TRBD1 for D (5 bases). The germline CDR1 and CDR2 sequences are GTSNPN and SVGIG (reference sequence). V was trimmed by 8 bases and J by 8 bases, leaving 18 bases between them. The CDR3 is 13 residues long. The CDR3 nucleotides are TGTGCCACGTCCGAAGGGACCTACGAAAAACTGTTTTTT. Protein product: CATSEGTYEKLFF.

Note on this clone: Sequence at one end of the junction differs from germline and may be a read error. CDR3 region: CASSPLGGGETQYF. The CDR3 region has the DNA TGTGCTAGCAGCCCCCTCGGGGGGGGAGAGACCCAGTACTTC. V usage is TRBV7-7 and J usage is TRBJ2-5, with 8 bases identical to TRBD2. CDR3 length equals 14 residues. Germline V lookup: CDR1 SSHAT, CDR2 FNYEAQ (reference sequence).

Judged by abundance, this clone is medium-sized. The identical CDR3 is also encoded by other nucleotide sequences in the sample. The V call is TRBV7-2, the J call TRBJ2-7; D remains ambiguous. The CDR3 covers 14 residues. The germline CDR1 and CDR2 sequences are SGHTA and FQGNSA. V lost 1 base, J lost 3 bases, and 10 bases lay in between. CDR3 loop: CASSLGGGLYEQYF. The CDR3 DNA is TGTGCCAGCAGCTTAGGAGGTGGGCTCTACGAGCAGTACTTC.

As for this clone: A much larger clone differs by one base, so this may be a read error. The rearrangement links TRBV5-4 to TRBJ1-1; D not resolved. The CDR3 contains 13 residues. Germline V CDR1 and CDR2: SGHNT, YYREEE (reference sequence). The germline V and J ends were trimmed by 0 bases and 4 bases, with 7 bases remaining between them. In DNA, the CDR3 is TGTGCCAGCAGCTTGGTTATGGGCACTGAAGCTTTCTTT. It specifies CASSLVMGTEAFF.

A few counts support this clone. This chain connects TRBV6-2 or TRBV6-3 to TRBJ2-7, with 7 bases identical to TRBD2. The V and J ends lost 2 bases and 1 base, in that order; junction bases with no gene match: 2. The CDR3 covers 14 residues. Germline-derived CDR1 and CDR2 are MNHEY and SVGEGT. CDR3 nucleotides: TGTGCCAGCAGTTACGAAGCGGGGTCCTACGAGCAGTACTTC. It translates to CASSYEAGSYEQYF.

Here the CDR3 DNA reads TGTGCCAGCAGCTTATATCTGAACACTGAAGCTTTCTTT. Protein sequence: CASSLYLNTEAFF. V and J are TRBV7-3 and TRBJ1-1; no reliable D call. The CDR3 loop spans 13 amino acids. Germline V gene lookup returns CDR1 SGHTA and CDR2 FQGTGA. The V and J ends lost 2 bases and 0 bases respectively, with 4 bases between them.

In regard to this clone: Germline is not matched at one junction end, which may reflect a read error. The gene calls are TRBV4-2 and TRBJ2-6; 10 bases match TRBD1. The CDR3 totals 18 residues. CDR1 is LGHNA and CDR2 is YNFKEQ in the germline V gene. The CDR3 spells CAISPGQGEASGANVLTF. CDR3 sequence (DNA): TGTGCCATCAGCCCTGGACAGGGGGAGGCATCTGGGGCCAACGTCCTGACTTTC.